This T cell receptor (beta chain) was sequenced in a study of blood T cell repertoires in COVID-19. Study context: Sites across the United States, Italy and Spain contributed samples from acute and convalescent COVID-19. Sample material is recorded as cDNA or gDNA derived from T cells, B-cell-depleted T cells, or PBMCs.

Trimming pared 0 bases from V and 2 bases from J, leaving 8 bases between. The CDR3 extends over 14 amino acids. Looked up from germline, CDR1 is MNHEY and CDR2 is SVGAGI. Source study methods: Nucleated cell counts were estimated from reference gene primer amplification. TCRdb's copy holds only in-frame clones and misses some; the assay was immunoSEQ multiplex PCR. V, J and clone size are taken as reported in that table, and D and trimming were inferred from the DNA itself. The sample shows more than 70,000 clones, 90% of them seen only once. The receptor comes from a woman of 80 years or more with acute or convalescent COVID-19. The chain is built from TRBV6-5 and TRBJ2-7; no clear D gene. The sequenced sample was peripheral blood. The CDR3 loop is CASSYSSRTYEQYF. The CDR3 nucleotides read TGTGCCAGCAGTTACTCGAGCAGGACCTACGAGCAGTACTTC.